One sample yielded the 19 T cell receptor beta chains listed below, sequenced in a study of T cells in Graves' hyperthyroidism and ophthalmopathy. Amplified TCR beta CDR3 regions came from RNA transcripts. In the first-round RT-PCR of the TCR CDR3, the HTBI primer set was used. TCRdb analysed the multiplex PCR reads with MiXCR anew, one entry per CDR3 protein. This sample carries roughly 640,000 distinct CDR3 sequences, around 16% of them seen once, and the ten largest clones take roughly 3.5%. The sequenced material came from blood. The receptors were sampled from a woman in her forties with Graves' ophthalmopathy.

This clonotype was seen ten or more times. The chain links TRBV7-9 to TRBJ2-7; 7 nucleotides line up with TRBD2. The CDR3 spans 15 residues. V trimming: 4 bases; J trimming: 5 bases; junction bases outside the gene matches: 11. The V gene's germline CDR1 is SEHNR and CDR2 FQNEAQ (reference sequence). This chain's CDR3 is CASSSSKAGVHEQYF. Written as DNA, the CDR3 is TGTGCCAGCAGCTCCTCCAAGGCGGGAGTCCACGAGCAGTACTTC. Based on the CDR3 plus reference TRBV7-9 and TRBJ2-7, the full variable domain is DTGVSQNPRHKITKRGQNVTFRCDPISEHNRLYWYRQTLGQGPEFLTYFQNEAQLEKSRLLSDRFSAERPKGSFSTLEIQRTEQGDSAMYLCASSSSKAGVHEQYFGPGTRLTVT.

This clonotype was picked up many times. The chain recombines TRBV2 with TRBJ1-1, with 7 nucleotides matching TRBD1. The CDR3 runs 15 residues. Germline V gene data show CDR1 as SNHLY and CDR2 as FYNNEI. V was pared by 7 bases and J by 1 base, with 9 bases of the junction left unmatched. The CDR3 reads CASTNPGGRNTEAFF. Here the CDR3 DNA reads TGTGCCAGCACTAATCCAGGGGGGAGGAACACTGAAGCTTTCTTT.

This clonotype was seen ten or more times. This chain joins TRBV27 and TRBJ1-5; TRBD1 is a possible D gene (6 bases). Trimming stripped 7 bases from V and 7 bases from J, with 20 bases between. CDR1 and CDR2 (germline): MNHEY, SMNVEV (reference sequence). The CDR3 consists of 15 residues. The CDR3 protein is CASIPPGRGGQPQHF. The CDR3 DNA reads TGTGCCAGCATCCCCCCCGGCAGGGGAGGGCAGCCCCAGCATTTT.

This clonotype was found many times. The J gene is TRBJ2-2, the V gene TRBV7-2, with TRBD1 identical over 7 bases. The CDR3 totals 14 residues. Unmatched junction bases numbered 1, after V lost 5 bases and J lost 1 base. Germline loops: CDR1 SGHTA, CDR2 FQGNSA. The CDR3 DNA sequence: TGTGCCAGCAGCCGGGACAGGAACACCGGGGAGCTGTTTTTT. Protein sequence: CASSRDRNTGELFF.

This chain links TRBV2 with TRBJ2-5; 10 bases are a match to TRBD2. The CDR3 spans 15 residues. Germline CDR1 and CDR2: SNHLY and FYNNEI. Losses at the gene ends were 4 bases for V and 9 bases for J; bases not matched to a gene: 11. CDR3 sequence: CASSARERGGGAQYF. The DNA of the CDR3 is TGTGCCAGCAGTGCCCGGGAGCGGGGGGGAGGGGCCCAGTACTTC.

This clonotype has at least ten counts. V and J are TRBV5-1 and TRBJ2-7, with 10 nucleotides matching TRBD1. The CDR3 consists of 15 residues. J was trimmed by 5 bases and V by 0 bases; bases with no gene match: 5. Germline V lookup: CDR1 SGHRS, CDR2 YFSETQ. This CDR3 is CASSLVAGTGDEQYF. In DNA form, the CDR3 reads TGCGCCAGCAGCTTGGTCGCCGGGACAGGGGACGAGCAGTACTTC.

The J gene is TRBJ1-1, the V gene TRBV4-1, with D unclear. Trimming cost V 5 bases and J 5 bases, with 12 bases left between them. The CDR3 totals 13 residues. Germline CDR1 is MGHRA and CDR2 is YSYEKL. CDR3: CASSFGKRTEAFF. In nucleotides, the CDR3 is TGCGCCAGCAGCTTCGGCAAGAGGACTGAAGCTTTCTTT.

For this clonotype: A read error is possible here, since a much larger clone lies one base away. V usage is TRBV2 and J usage is TRBJ1-1, with 7 bases aligning to TRBD1. The CDR3 totals 14 residues. CDR1 is SNHLY, CDR2 FYNNEI, per germline. CDR3 sequence reads: CASGDPNRGTEAFF. The DNA of the CDR3 is TGTGCCAGCGGTGATCCTAACAGGGGCACTGAAGCTTTCTTT. Based on the CDR3 plus reference TRBV2 and TRBJ1-1, the full variable domain is EPEVTQTPSHQVTQMGQEVILRCVPISNHLYFYWYRQILGQKVEFLVSFYNNEISEKSEIFDDQFSVERPDGSNFTLKIRSTKLEDSAMYFCASGDPNRGTEAFFGQGTRLTVV.

This clonotype was recorded many times. CDR3 amino acids: CASSHGDNEQFF. The DNA for the CDR3 is TGCGCCAGCAGCCATGGGGACAATGAGCAGTTCTTC. This chain connects TRBV5-1 to TRBJ2-1; unclear D gene. Germline CDR1 is SGHRS and CDR2 is YFSETQ. The CDR3 loop spans 12 amino acids. V was shortened by 4 bases and J by 5 bases, with 7 bases between the two germline ends.

The chain recombines TRBV30 with TRBJ2-1, with 7 bases that match TRBD2. Germline lookup yields CDR1 GTSNPN and CDR2 SVGIG (reference sequence). V lost 0 bases and J lost 0; bases outside the gene matches: 5. This CDR3 is built from 16 residues. In DNA form, the CDR3 reads TGTGCCTGGAGTGTACCTGGCGGGAGCTCCTACAATGAGCAGTTCTTC. Its translation: CAWSVPGGSSYNEQFF. Variable domain in full (rest from reference TRBV30 and TRBJ2-1): SQTIHQWPATLVQPVGSPLSLECTVEGTSNPNLYWYRQAAGRGLQLLFYSVGIGQISSEVPQNLSASRPQDRQFILSSKKLLLSDSGFYLCAWSVPGGSSYNEQFFGPGTRLTVL.

The chain employs TRBV12-3 or TRBV12-4 and TRBJ2-7; 9 bases match TRBD2. There are 18 residues in the CDR3. Trimming removed 5 bases from V and 5 bases from J; junction bases left unmatched: 19. The CDR3 loop reads CASSPTLGLGAGGDEQYF. The CDR3 coding sequence is TGTGCCAGCAGTCCAACACTTGGTTTAGGGGCGGGAGGGGACGAGCAGTACTTC.

This chain links TRBV15 with TRBJ2-1; 9 nucleotides line up with TRBD2. V lost 5 bases, J lost 5 bases, and 7 bases stayed unmatched. The CDR3 loop spans 15 amino acids. Germline CDR1 reads LNHNV; CDR2 reads YYDKDF (reference sequence). CDR3 protein: CATSSKRGENNEQFF. CDR3 nucleotide sequence: TGTGCCACCAGCTCTAAGCGGGGGGAAAACAATGAGCAGTTCTTC.

In this sample, this clonotype turned up many times. This chain links TRBV3-1 with TRBJ2-1, with TRBD1 matching over 7 bases. Trimming took 6 bases from V and 10 from J; bases not matched to a gene: 12. Germline V CDR1 and CDR2: LGHDT, YNNKEL (reference sequence). This CDR3 is built from 14 residues. CDR3 DNA: TGTGCCAGCAGTCAGCATGACAGGGTGGGGGAGCAGTTCTTC. Its protein product is CASSQHDRVGEQFF.

This clonotype was counted only a few times. A read error may explain this, as a much larger clone is one base away. This sequence joins TRBV11-2 and TRBJ2-2; weak D call: TRBD2 (5 bases). The CDR3 sequence is 13 residues long. In germline, CDR1 is SGHAT, CDR2 FQNNGV. CDR3 loop: CASSPDGTGELSF. Here the CDR3 DNA reads TGTGCCAGCAGCCCGGACGGCACCGGGGAGCTGTCTTTT. The full variable domain, its missing parts supplied by reference TRBV11-2 and TRBJ2-2, is EAGVAQSPRYKIIEKRQSVAFWCNPISGHATLYWYQQILGQGPKLLIQFQNNGVVDDSQLPKDRFSAERLKGVDSTLKIQPAKLEDSAVYLCASSPDGTGELSFGEGSRLTVL.

This clonotype was seen at least ten times. J is TRBJ1-1 and V is TRBV30; 10 bases are a match to TRBD1. The CDR3 extends over 12 amino acids. The V segment lost 4 bases and the J segment 12 bases; nucleotides outside the gene matches: 8. Germline CDR1 and CDR2: GTSNPN and SVGIG (reference sequence). DNA for the CDR3: TGTGCCTGGACACGGGACAGGGGTGGGACTTTCTTT. Protein: CAWTRDRGGTFF.

The chain recombines TRBV4-1 with TRBJ2-1; 8 bases are a match to TRBD2. The germline V gene has CDR1 MGHRA and CDR2 YSYEKL. The CDR3 runs 16 residues. J was trimmed by 4 bases and V by 0 bases; bases with no gene match: 5. This CDR3 is CASSQDRGLGYNEQFF. In DNA, the CDR3 is TGCGCCAGCAGCCAAGATAGGGGACTAGGATACAATGAGCAGTTCTTC.

The rearrangement links TRBV19 to TRBJ1-1; D unresolved. Germline assignment: CDR1 LNHDA and CDR2 SQIVND (reference sequence). The CDR3 consists of 14 residues. Between the trimmed V and J ends, which lost 3 bases and 6 bases, there was a span of 14 bases. The CDR3 bases are TGTGCCAGTAGTATGGGCCGTTGGCTGCCTGAAGCTTTCTTT. Translation: CASSMGRWLPEAFF.

This clonotype was observed many times. The chain employs TRBV5-1 and TRBJ2-1; D uncertain. The V gene's germline CDR1 is SGHRS and CDR2 YFSETQ. This CDR3 region has 14 residues. The V end lost 0 bases, the J end lost 4 bases, and 8 bases lay between the germline ends. CDR3 protein: CASSLVINYNEQFF. CDR3 nucleotide sequence: TGCGCCAGCAGCTTGGTAATAAATTACAATGAGCAGTTCTTC.

The chain combines TRBV20-1 with TRBJ2-2; the D is unclear. The CDR3 loop spans 11 amino acids. Trimming took off 7 bases at V and 3 bases at J, with 6 bases between the two ends. CDR1 DFQATT and CDR2 SNEGSKA come from the germline V gene (reference sequence). The CDR3 DNA reads as TGCAGTGTACTGGACACCGGGGAGCTGTTTTTT. Its translation: CSVLDTGELFF.